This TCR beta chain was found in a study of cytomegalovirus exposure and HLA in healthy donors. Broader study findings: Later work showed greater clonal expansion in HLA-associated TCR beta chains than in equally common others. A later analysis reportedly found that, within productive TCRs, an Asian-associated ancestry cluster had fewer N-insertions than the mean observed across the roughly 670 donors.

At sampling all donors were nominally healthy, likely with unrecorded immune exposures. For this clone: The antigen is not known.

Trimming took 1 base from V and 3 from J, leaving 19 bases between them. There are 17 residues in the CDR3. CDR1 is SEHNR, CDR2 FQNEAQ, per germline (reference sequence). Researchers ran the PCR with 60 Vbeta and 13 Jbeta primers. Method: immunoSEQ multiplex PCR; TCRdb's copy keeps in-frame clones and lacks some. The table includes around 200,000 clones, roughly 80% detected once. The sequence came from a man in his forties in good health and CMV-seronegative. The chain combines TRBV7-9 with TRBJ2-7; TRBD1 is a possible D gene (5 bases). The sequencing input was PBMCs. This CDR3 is CASSLVSMGQCGYEQYF. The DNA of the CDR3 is TGTGCCAGCAGCTTAGTATCAATGGGGCAGTGTGGCTACGAGCAGTACTTC.